This TCR beta chain originates from a study of shared clonotypes between healthy human individuals. The data were produced by immunoSEQ multiplex PCR, yet TCRdb's version contains in-frame clones alone and is incomplete. The sample gives under 1,900,000 clones, roughly 98.5% of which show up once; about 0.35% is in the top ten. The germline V gene encodes CDR1 MNHEY and CDR2 SMNVEV (reference sequence). This CDR3 comprises 17 residues. V lost 4 bases and J lost 0; bases outside the gene matches: 9. The chain employs TRBV27 and TRBJ2-7; TRBD2 matches 10 bases. Sequencing used naive CD4+ T cells sorted from blood. Subset indicated: CD45RA+ positively selected. The sequence was collected from a man under 40 in good health. The DNA of the CDR3 is TGTGCCAGCAGTTCAGGTTGGGGACTAGCGTCCTCCTACGAGCAGTACTTC. This sequence encodes CASSSGWGLASSYEQYF.